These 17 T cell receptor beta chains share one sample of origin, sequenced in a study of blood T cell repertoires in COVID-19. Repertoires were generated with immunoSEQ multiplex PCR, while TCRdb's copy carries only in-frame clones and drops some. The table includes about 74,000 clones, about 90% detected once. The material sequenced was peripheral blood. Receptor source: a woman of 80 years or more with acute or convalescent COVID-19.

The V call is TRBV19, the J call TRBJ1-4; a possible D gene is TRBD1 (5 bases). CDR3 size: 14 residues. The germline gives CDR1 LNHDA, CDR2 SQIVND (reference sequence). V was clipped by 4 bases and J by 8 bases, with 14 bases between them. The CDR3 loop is CASSTFLGAEKLFF. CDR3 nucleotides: TGTGCCAGTAGTACCTTTTTAGGGGCGGAAAAACTGTTTTTT. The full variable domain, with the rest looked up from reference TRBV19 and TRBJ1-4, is DGGITQSPKYLFRKEGQNVTLSCEQNLNHDAMYWYRQDPGQGLRLIYYSQIVNDFQKGDIAEGYSVSREKKESFPLTVTSAQKNPTAFYLCASSTFLGAEKLFFGSGTQLSVL.

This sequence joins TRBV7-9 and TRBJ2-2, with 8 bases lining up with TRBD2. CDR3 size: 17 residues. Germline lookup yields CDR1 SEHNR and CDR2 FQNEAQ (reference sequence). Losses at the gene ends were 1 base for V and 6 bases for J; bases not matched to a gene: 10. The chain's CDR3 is CASSLVTSGSYPGELFF. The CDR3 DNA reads TGTGCCAGCAGCTTAGTAACGAGCGGGAGTTACCCCGGGGAGCTGTTTTTT.

CDR3 nucleotide sequence: TGTGCCAGCTCCATTGACGGGACACCCTCCGCCTATGGCTACACCTTC. Protein: CASSIDGTPSAYGYTF. The rearrangement uses TRBV2 and TRBJ1-2, with TRBD1 as a possible D gene (6 bases). Germline V gives CDR1 SNHLY, CDR2 FYNNEI. The CDR3 has 16 amino acids. The V end lost 8 bases, the J end lost 4 bases, and 23 bases lay between the germline ends.

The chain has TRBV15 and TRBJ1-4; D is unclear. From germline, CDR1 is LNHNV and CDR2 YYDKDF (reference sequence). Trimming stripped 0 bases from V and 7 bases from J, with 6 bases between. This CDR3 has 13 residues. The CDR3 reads CATSRDPGEKLFF. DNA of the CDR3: TGTGCCACCAGCAGAGATCCGGGTGAAAAACTGTTTTTT.

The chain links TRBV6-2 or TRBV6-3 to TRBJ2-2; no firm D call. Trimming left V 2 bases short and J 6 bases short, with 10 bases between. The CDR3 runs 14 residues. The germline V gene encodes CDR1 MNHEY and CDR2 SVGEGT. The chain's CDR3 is CASSYDTSPGELFF. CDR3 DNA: TGTGCCAGCAGTTACGATACGAGCCCCGGGGAGCTGTTTTTT.

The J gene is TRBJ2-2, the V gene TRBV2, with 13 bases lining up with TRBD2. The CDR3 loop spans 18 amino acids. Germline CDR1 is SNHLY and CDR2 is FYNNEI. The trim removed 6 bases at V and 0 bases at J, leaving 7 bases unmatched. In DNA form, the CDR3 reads TGTGCCAGCAGAAAGGGGGGACTAGCGGGACCGAACACCGGGGAGCTGTTTTTT. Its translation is CASRKGGLAGPNTGELFF.

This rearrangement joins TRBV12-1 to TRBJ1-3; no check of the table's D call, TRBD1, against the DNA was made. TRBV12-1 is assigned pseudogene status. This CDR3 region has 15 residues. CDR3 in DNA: TGTGCCAGCATACCCCCGGTCAGGCCTGGAAACACCATATATTTT. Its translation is CASIPPVRPGNTIYF.

CDR3 nucleotides: TGCAGCGTTGATCAGGGAGAGACCCAGTACTTC. Protein sequence: CSVDQGETQYF. The chain has TRBV29-1 and TRBJ2-5, with D maybe TRBD1 (5 bases). Trimming cost V 3 bases and J 4 bases, with 6 bases left between them. The CDR3 is 11 amino acids. The germline V gene encodes CDR1 SQVTM and CDR2 ANQGSEA.

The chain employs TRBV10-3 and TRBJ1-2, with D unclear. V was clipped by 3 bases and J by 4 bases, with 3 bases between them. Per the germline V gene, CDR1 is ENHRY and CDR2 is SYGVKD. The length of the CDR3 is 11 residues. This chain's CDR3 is CAISDIYGYTF. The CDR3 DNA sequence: TGTGCCATCAGTGATATCTATGGCTACACCTTC.

The CDR3 DNA sequence: TGTGCCAGCAGCTCCGGGACAGGGCAAGGAGAGCAGTACTTC. This codes for CASSSGTGQGEQYF. The chain joins TRBV5-6 to TRBJ2-7; 9 nucleotides align to TRBD1. CDR1 and CDR2 from the germline V gene are SGHDT and YYEEEE. The trim removed 3 bases at V and 7 bases at J, leaving 8 bases unmatched. There are 14 residues in the CDR3.

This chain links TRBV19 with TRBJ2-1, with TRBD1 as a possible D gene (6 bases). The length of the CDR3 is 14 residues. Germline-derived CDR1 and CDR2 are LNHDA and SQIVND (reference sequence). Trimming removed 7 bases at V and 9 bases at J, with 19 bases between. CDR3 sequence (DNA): TGTGCCAGTACCAGTTCACAGAGAGGGGGTGAGCAGTTCTTC. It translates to CASTSSQRGGEQFF.

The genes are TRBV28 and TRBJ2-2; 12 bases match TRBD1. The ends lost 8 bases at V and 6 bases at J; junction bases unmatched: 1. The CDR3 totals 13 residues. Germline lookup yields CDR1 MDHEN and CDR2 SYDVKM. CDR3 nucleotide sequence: TGTGCCAGCGGGACAGGGGGCCCCGGGGAGCTGTTTTTT. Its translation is CASGTGGPGELFF.

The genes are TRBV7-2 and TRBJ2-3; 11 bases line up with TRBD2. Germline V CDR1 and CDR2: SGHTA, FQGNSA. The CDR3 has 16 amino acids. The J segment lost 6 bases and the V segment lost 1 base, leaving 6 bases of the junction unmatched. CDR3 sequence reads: CASSLGTSGGGDTQYF. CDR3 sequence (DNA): TGTGCCAGCAGCTTAGGCACTAGCGGGGGAGGGGATACGCAGTATTTT.

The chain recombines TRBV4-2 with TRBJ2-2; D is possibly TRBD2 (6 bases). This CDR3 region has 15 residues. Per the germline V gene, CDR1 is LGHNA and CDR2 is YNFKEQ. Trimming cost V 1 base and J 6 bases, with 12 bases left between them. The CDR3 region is CASSQGRPSAGELFF. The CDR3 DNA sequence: TGTGCCAGCAGCCAAGGGCGGCCTAGCGCCGGGGAGCTGTTTTTT.

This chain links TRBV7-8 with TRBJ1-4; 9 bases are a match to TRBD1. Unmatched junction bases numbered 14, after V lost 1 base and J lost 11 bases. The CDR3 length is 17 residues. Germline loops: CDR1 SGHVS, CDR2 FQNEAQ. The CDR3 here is CASSLEFRTGAFRKLFF. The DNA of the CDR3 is TGTGCCAGCAGCTTAGAATTTCGGACAGGGGCATTTAGGAAACTGTTTTTT.

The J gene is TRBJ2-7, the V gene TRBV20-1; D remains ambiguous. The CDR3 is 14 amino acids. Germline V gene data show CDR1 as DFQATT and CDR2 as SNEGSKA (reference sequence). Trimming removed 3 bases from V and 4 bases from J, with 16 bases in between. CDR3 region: CSASPGFAQYEQYF. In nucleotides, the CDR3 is TGCAGTGCTAGTCCAGGATTCGCCCAGTACGAGCAGTACTTC.

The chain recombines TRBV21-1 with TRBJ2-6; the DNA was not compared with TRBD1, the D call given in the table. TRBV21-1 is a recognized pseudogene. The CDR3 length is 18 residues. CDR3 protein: CASSNYEQGCSGANVLTF. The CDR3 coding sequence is TGTGCCAGCAGCAATTATGAACAGGGGTGCTCTGGGGCCAACGTCCTGACTTTC.